This T cell receptor (beta chain) was sequenced in a study of cytomegalovirus exposure and HLA in healthy donors. Study-level results: Most CMV-associated TCR beta chains appeared HLA-restricted in a later analysis.

A note on this clone: Its antigen is as yet unknown.

Germline CDR1 reads MNHEY; CDR2 reads SMNVEV (reference sequence). The V gene lost 4 bases and the J gene lost 0 bases, with 7 bases spanning the gap. CDR3 length: 14 amino acids. PCR primers comprised 60 Vbeta and 13 Jbeta primers. Per the authors' pipeline: Per a later analysis, the number of unique TCR beta chains was about 80 million, of which 10 million to 11 million were shared. Clones were sequenced by immunoSEQ multiplex PCR, and TCRdb holds only the in-frame ones, with some missing. V, J and clone size derive from that table, while D and trimming were established from the DNA sequence. Here the sample spans about 90,000 clones, around 84% being singletons.

V usage is TRBV27 and J usage is TRBJ2-1; the D is unclear. The sample comprised PBMCs. The clonotype was recovered from a woman in her thirties or forties in good health and CMV-seropositive. The DNA for the CDR3 is TGTGCCAGCAGTTACCCCGGCTCCTACAATGAGCAGTTCTTC. Translating it yields CASSYPGSYNEQFF.